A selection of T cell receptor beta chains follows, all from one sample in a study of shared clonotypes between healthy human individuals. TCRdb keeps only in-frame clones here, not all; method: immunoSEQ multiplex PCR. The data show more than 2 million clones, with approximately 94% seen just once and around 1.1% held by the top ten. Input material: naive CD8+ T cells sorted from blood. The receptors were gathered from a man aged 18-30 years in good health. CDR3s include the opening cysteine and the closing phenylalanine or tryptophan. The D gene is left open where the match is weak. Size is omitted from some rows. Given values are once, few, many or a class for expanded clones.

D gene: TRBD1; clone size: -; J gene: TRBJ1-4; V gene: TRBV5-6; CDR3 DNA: TGTGCCAGCAGCTTGGGGGGACAGGGACTTAATGAAAAACTGTTTTTT; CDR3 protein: CASSLGGQGLNEKLFF
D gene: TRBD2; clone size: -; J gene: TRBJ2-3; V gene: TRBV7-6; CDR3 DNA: TGTGCCAGCAGCTTACTAGCGGGGGGGCCCAGCACAGATACGCAGTATTTT; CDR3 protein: CASSLLAGGPSTDTQYF
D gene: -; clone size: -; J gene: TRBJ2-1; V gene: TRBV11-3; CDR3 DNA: TGTGCCAGCAGCTCGTCGGGGAGCTCCTACAATGAGCAGTTCTTC; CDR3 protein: CASSSSGSSYNEQFF
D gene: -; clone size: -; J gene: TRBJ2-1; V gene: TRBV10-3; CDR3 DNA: TGTGCCGTAGGGCGGACAGACTACAATGAGCAGTTCTTC; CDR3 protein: CAVGRTDYNEQFF
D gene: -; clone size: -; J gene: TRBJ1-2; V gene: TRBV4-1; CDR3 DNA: TGCGCCAGCAGGGAGGAGGACGGACGACATGGCTACACCTTC; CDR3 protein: CASREEDGRHGYTF
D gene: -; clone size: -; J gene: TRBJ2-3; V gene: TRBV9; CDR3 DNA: TGTGCCAGCAGCGTCCAGCGGAAAACCACCGCAGATACGCAGTATTTT; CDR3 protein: CASSVQRKTTADTQYF
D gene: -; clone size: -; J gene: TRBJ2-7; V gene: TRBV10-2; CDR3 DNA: TGCGCCAGCAGTGAGTACAGCTCCTACGAGCAGTACTTC; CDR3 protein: CASSEYSSYEQYF
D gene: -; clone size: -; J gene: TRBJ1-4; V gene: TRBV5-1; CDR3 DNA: TGCGCCAGCAGCTTGCTATCTCAGTCTAATGAAAAACTGTTTTTT; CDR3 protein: CASSLLSQSNEKLFF
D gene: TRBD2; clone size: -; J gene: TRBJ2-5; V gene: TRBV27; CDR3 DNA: TGTGCCAGCAAGCCTGGACTAGCTGGGGAGACCCAGTACTTC; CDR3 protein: CASKPGLAGETQYF
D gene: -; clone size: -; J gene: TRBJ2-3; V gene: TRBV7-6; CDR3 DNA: TGTGCCAGCAGCACAATAGCGGCAGATACGCAGTATTTT; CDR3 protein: CASSTIAADTQYF
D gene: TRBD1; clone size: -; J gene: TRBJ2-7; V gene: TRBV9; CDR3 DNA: TGTGCCAGCAGCGTAACAGGGGCGGCCTACGAGCAGTACTTC; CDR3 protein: CASSVTGAAYEQYF
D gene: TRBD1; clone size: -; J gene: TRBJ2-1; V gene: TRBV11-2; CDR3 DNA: TGTGCCAGCAGCTTAGTATTCGGGACAGGGGATAATCATGAGCAGTTCTTC; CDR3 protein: CASSLVFGTGDNHEQFF
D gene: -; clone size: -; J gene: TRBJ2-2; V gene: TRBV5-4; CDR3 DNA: TGTGCCAGCAGCATAGGTTTCGGGGAGCTGTTTTTT; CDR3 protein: CASSIGFGELFF
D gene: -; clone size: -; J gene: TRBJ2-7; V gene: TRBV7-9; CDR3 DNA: TGTGCCAGCAGCTTAGATGGGCAGGGAAGCTCCTACGAGCAGTACTTC; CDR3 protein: CASSLDGQGSSYEQYF
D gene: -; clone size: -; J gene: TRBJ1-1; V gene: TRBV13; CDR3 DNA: TGTGCCAGCAGCTTAGAAGGGCTCCCTGAAGCTTTCTTT; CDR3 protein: CASSLEGLPEAFF
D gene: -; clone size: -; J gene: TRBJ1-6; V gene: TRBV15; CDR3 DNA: TGTGCCACCAGCAGCTCGGGGGATGCAAATTCACCCCTCCACTTT; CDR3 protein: CATSSSGDANSPLHF
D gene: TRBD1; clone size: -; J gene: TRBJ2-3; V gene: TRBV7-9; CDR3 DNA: TGTGCCAGCAGCCCACGAATTTACGGGACAGGGGACACAGATACGCAGTATTTT; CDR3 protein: CASSPRIYGTGDTDTQYF
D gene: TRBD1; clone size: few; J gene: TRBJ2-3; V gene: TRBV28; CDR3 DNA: TGTGCCAGCAGTTTAGGACAGGTCACAGATACGCAGTATTTT; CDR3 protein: CASSLGQVTDTQYF
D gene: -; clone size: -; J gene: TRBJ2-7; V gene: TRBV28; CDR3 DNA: TGTGCCAGCAGTTTTTGGCAGGGGATATACGAGCAGTACTTC; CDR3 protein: CASSFWQGIYEQYF
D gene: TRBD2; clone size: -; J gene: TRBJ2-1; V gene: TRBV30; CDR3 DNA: TGTGCCTGGAGTACGGGACTACCATACAATGAGCAGTTCTTC; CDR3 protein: CAWSTGLPYNEQFF
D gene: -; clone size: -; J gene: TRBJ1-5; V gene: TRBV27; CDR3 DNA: TGTGCCAGCAGTTTCACAGGAGCAAATCAGCCCCAGCATTTT; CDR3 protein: CASSFTGANQPQHF
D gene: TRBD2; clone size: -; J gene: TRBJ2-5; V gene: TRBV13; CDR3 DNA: TGTGCCAGCAGCCCCGGACTAGCGGGGGGTGCCCGGGAGACCCAGTACTTC; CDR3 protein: CASSPGLAGGARETQYF
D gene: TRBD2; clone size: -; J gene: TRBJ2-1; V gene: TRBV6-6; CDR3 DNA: TGTGCCAGCAGTTACTCAAAGGGACTAGCGGACAATGAGCAGTTCTTC; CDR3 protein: CASSYSKGLADNEQFF
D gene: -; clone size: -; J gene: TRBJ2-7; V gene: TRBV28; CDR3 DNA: TGTGCCAGCAGTTTAGATGACATCATGCAGTACTTC; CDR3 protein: CASSLDDIMQYF
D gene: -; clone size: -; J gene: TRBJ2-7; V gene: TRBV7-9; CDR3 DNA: TGTGCCAGCAGTTTAGGACAGCAGCAGTACTTC; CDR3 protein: CASSLGQQQYF
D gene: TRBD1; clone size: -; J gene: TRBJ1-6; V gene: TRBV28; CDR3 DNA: TGTGCCAGCAGCTCAACAGGGGACCCCTATAATTCACCCCTCCACTTT; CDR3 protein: CASSSTGDPYNSPLHF
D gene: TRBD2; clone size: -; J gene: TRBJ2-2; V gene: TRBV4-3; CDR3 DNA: TGCGCCAGCAGCCAGGACCTGGCGGCTAGCGGGGCGAACACCGGGGAGCTGTTTTTT; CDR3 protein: CASSQDLAASGANTGELFF
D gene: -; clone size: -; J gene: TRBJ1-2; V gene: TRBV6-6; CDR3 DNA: TGTGCCAGCAGTTGGGACAACTGGGGCTACACCTTC; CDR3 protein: CASSWDNWGYTF
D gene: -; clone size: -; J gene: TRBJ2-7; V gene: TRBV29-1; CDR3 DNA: TGCAGCGTTGTCGATAGGGCCAACTACGAGCAGTACTTC; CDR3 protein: CSVVDRANYEQYF
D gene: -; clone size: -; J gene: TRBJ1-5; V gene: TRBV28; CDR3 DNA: TGTGCCAGCACCATACTCGGGTCGAGACAGGTTTCGTGGCCCCAGCATTTT; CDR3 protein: CASTILGSRQVSWPQHF
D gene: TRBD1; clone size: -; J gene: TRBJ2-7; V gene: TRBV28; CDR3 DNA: TGTGCCAGCAGTTTATTTCAGGACAGGGAATACTACGAGCAGTACTTC; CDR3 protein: CASSLFQDREYYEQYF
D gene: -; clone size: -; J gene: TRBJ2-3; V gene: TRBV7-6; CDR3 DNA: TGTGCCAGCAGCTTCGGGGCTGGAGATACGCAGTATTTT; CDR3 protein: CASSFGAGDTQYF
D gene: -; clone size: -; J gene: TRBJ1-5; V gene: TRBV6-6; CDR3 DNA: TGTGCCAGCAACCACAGAGGGGATCAGCCCCAGCATTTT; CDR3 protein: CASNHRGDQPQHF
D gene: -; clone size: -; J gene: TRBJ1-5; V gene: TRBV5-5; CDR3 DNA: TGTGCCAGCAGCTTGGTAGGGGTGGGACAGCCCCAGCATTTT; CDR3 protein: CASSLVGVGQPQHF
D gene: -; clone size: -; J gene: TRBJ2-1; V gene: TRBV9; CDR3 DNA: TGTGCCAGCAGCGTAACGGGAGCAGGGATCCATGAGCAGTTCTTC; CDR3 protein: CASSVTGAGIHEQFF
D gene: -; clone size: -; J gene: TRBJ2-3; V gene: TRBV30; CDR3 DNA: TGTGCCTGGAGTAGGGCGGGCCTCACAGATACGCAGTATTTT; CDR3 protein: CAWSRAGLTDTQYF
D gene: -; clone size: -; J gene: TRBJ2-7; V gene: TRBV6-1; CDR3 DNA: TGTGCCAGCAGTGAAGCTTTCTACGAGCAGTACTTC; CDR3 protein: CASSEAFYEQYF
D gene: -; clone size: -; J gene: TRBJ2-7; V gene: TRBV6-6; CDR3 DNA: TGTGCCAGCAGTGACAGTAGCTCCTACGAGCAGTACTTC; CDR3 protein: CASSDSSSYEQYF